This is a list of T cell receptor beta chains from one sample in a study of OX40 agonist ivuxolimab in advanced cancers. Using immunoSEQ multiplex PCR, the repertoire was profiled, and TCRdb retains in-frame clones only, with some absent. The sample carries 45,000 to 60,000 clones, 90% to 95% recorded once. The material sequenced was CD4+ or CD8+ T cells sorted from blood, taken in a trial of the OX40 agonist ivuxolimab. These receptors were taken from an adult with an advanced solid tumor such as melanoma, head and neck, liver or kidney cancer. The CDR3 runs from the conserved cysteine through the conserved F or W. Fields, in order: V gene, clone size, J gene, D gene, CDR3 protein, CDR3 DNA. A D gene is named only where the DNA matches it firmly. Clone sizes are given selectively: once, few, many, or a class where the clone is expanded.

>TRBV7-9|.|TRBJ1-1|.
CASSLVAEAFF
TGTGCCAGCAGCTTAGTAGCTGAAGCTTTCTTT
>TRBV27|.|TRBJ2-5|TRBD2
CASSPWDSGEGETQYF
TGTGCCAGCAGTCCCTGGGATAGCGGGGAGGGTGAGACCCAGTACTTC
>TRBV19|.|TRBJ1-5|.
CASSTRILGTSNQPQHF
TGTGCCAGTAGTACCCGGATTTTGGGGACTAGCAATCAGCCCCAGCATTTT
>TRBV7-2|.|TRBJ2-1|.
CASSWYGPEQFF
TGTGCCAGCAGCTGGTACGGGCCTGAGCAGTTCTTC
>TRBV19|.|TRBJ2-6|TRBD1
CASSGSDRGLSGANVLTF
TGTGCCAGTAGTGGGTCGGACAGGGGGCTTTCTGGGGCCAACGTCCTGACTTTC
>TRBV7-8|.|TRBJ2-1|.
CASSLVGNEQFF
TGTGCCAGCAGCTTAGTTGGAAATGAGCAGTTCTTC
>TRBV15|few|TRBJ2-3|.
CATSRDKLRGSPSTDTQYF
TGTGCCACCAGCAGAGATAAATTACGTGGGAGCCCCTCCACAGATACGCAGTATTTT
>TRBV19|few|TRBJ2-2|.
CASSIRRKGGTGELFF
TGTGCCAGTAGTATACGTCGGAAGGGGGGTACCGGGGAGCTGTTTTTT
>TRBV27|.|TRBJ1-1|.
CASSFSGSGTEAFF
TGTGCCAGCAGTTTTTCAGGAAGCGGCACTGAAGCTTTCTTT
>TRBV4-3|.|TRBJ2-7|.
CASSHGDGAYEQYF
TGCGCCAGCAGCCACGGGGACGGGGCCTACGAGCAGTACTTC
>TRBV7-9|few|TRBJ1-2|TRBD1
CASSPRTGPDYGYTF
TGTGCCAGCAGCCCTCGGACAGGGCCGGACTATGGCTACACCTTC
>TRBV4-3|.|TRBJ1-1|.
CASSPTGAGSWNTEAFF
TGCGCCAGCAGCCCCACAGGAGCGGGGTCGTGGAACACTGAAGCTTTCTTT
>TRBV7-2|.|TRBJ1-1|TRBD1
CASSFRQGGIAEAFF
TGTGCCAGCAGCTTCCGCCAGGGGGGTATAGCTGAAGCTTTCTTT
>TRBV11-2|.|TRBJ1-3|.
CASLYSSGNTIYF
TGTGCCAGCCTCTACAGCTCTGGAAACACCATATATTTT
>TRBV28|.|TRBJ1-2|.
CASQLVQGVVYGYTF
TGTGCCAGCCAACTCGTACAGGGCGTTGTCTATGGCTACACCTTC
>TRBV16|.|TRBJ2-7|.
CASSQSLRGISYEQYF
TGTGCCAGCAGCCAATCCCTGAGGGGAATCTCCTACGAGCAGTACTTC
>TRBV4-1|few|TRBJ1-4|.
CASSPHHHRDEKLFF
TGCGCCAGCAGCCCCCACCACCACAGGGATGAAAAACTGTTTTTT